This is a list of T cell receptor beta chains from one sample in a study of T cell responses to AZD1222 COVID-19 vaccine. Method: immunoSEQ multiplex PCR; TCRdb's copy keeps in-frame clones and lacks some. This sample has about 160,000 clones, with 80% to 90% found just once. Specimen: peripheral blood, collected on day 0 of AZD1222 vaccination. These receptors originate from an adult in good health. Each CDR3 is given with its conserved first and last residue. D genes are given only for firm matches. Only part of the rows carry a size: once, few, many, or a class if the clone is expanded.

>TRBV7-9|.|.|TRBJ2-5
TGTGCCAGCAGCGGCCGGGTGGGGCAAGAGACCCAGTACTTC
CASSGRVGQETQYF
>TRBV5-5|.|.|TRBJ2-2
TGTGCCAGCAGCCCGGTCCAGAGTGATACCGGGGAGCTGTTTTTT
CASSPVQSDTGELFF
>TRBV19|.|.|TRBJ1-3
TGTGCCAGTAGTATCGGCTCTGGAAACACCATATATTTT
CASSIGSGNTIYF
>TRBV7-9|.|.|TRBJ1-2
TGTGCCAGCAGCCGGGGGGGCGCACAGCAAATTTCCTATGGCTACACCTTC
CASSRGGAQQISYGYTF
>TRBV11-1|.|.|TRBJ2-1
TGTGCCAGCAGCCCTACCCTCAATGAGCAGTTCTTC
CASSPTLNEQFF
>TRBV18|.|.|TRBJ1-2
TGTGCCAGCTCCCCCGGGGACTATGGCTACACCTTC
CASSPGDYGYTF
>TRBV10-1|.|.|TRBJ2-2
TGCGCCAGCAGTCGTGCCCCGAACACCGGGGAGCTGTTTTTT
CASSRAPNTGELFF
>TRBV29-1|TRBD1|.|TRBJ1-2
TGCAGCGCCCGACAGGGGGCTTGGAACTATGGCTACACCTTC
CSARQGAWNYGYTF
>TRBV7-2|.|.|TRBJ1-3
TGTGCCAGCAGCTTAGTAGGGTCAGGAAACACCATATATTTT
CASSLVGSGNTIYF
>TRBV18|.|.|TRBJ1-5
TGTGCCAGCTCACTGGGAACCGGGCCTTCGAGGGGGCCCCAGCATTTT
CASSLGTGPSRGPQHF
>TRBV12-5|.|.|TRBJ1-1
TGTGCTAGTGGTTTGGGGGACTTTAATCGAGCTTTCTTT
CASGLGDFNRAFF
>TRBV5-1|.|.|TRBJ1-1
TGCGCCAGCCGCGATTCGAACACTGAAGCTTTCTTT
CASRDSNTEAFF
>TRBV5-5|.|.|TRBJ1-2
TGTGCCAGCAGCATGAATCCCCAGGGCCTCTATGGCTACACCTTC
CASSMNPQGLYGYTF
>TRBV7-3|.|.|TRBJ1-1
TGTGCCAGCAGCCCTAGGGCCTACACTGAAGCTTTCTTT
CASSPRAYTEAFF
>TRBV6-2/TRBV6-3|TRBD2|few|TRBJ2-3
TGTGCCAGCAGTTGGACTAGCGGGAGCCAAGATACGCAGTATTTT
CASSWTSGSQDTQYF
>TRBV7-9|TRBD2|.|TRBJ2-5
TGTGCCAGCACCAAGCGGGAGATTGCCCAAGAGACCCAGTACTTC
CASTKREIAQETQYF
>TRBV30|.|.|TRBJ1-5
TGTGCCTGGAGTGTACCGGGGCAGCCCCAGCATTTT
CAWSVPGQPQHF
>TRBV5-4|.|.|TRBJ1-3
TGTGCCAGCAGCCACGGGGATAACGGAAACACCATATATTTT
CASSHGDNGNTIYF
>TRBV23-1|.|.|TRBJ2-5
TGCGCCAGCAATCGAGCTAGGGAGACCCAGTACTTC
CASNRARETQYF
>TRBV19|.|.|TRBJ1-2
TGTGCCAGTCGGCGGTTGACAGGAAGGGATGGCTACACCTTC
CASRRLTGRDGYTF
>TRBV25-1|TRBD1|.|TRBJ1-5
TGTGCCAGCAGTGCAGCCGGGACAGGGAATCAGCCCCAGCATTTT
CASSAAGTGNQPQHF
>TRBV18|.|once|TRBJ1-2
TGTGCCAGCTCACCACGGGAGGGGAACTATGGCTACACCTTC
CASSPREGNYGYTF
>TRBV3-1/TRBV3-2|.|.|TRBJ1-2
TGTGCCAGCAGCCGGCGGGGAGGGAACTATGGCTACACCTTC
CASSRRGGNYGYTF
>TRBV12-5|.|.|TRBJ2-7
TGTGCTAGTGGAGTACAGATTTACGAGCAGTACTTC
CASGVQIYEQYF
>TRBV3-1/TRBV3-2|.|.|TRBJ2-7
TGTGCCAGCAGCCCAGTCCGGGGCTACGAGCAGTACTTC
CASSPVRGYEQYF
>TRBV4-2|.|.|TRBJ1-4
TGTGCCAGCAGCCCGAGGGGGGGGAATGAAAAACTGTTTTTT
CASSPRGGNEKLFF
>TRBV5-6|TRBD1|.|TRBJ2-2
TGTGCCAGCAGCTTGGGACAGGGGGGATACACCGGGGAGCTGTTTTTT
CASSLGQGGYTGELFF
>TRBV12-3/TRBV12-4|.|.|TRBJ1-1
TGTGCCAGCGGGGACACTGAAGCTTTCTTT
CASGDTEAFF
>TRBV19|TRBD1|.|TRBJ2-5
TGTGCCAGTAGTGTTGGGACAGGGGGCAGGTCCCAGTACTTC
CASSVGTGGRSQYF
>TRBV2|TRBD2|.|TRBJ2-7
TGTGCCAGCTGCCTAGCGGGTACCTACGAGCAGTACTTC
CASCLAGTYEQYF
>TRBV4-1|.|.|TRBJ1-2
TGCGCCAGCAGCCAAGGGACGAACTATGGCTACACCTTC
CASSQGTNYGYTF
>TRBV7-6|TRBD1|.|TRBJ1-4
TGTGCCAGCAGCTTAAGAGGGGGCGCGGGTAATGAAAAACTGTTTTTT
CASSLRGGAGNEKLFF
>TRBV28|TRBD1|.|TRBJ2-1
TGTGCCAGCAGGCTCGGGACAGGAACATACAATGAGCAGTTCTTC
CASRLGTGTYNEQFF
>TRBV18|.|once|TRBJ2-3
TGTGCCAGCTCACCAGGAAGTAGGAATACGCAGTATTTT
CASSPGSRNTQYF
>TRBV27|.|.|TRBJ1-2
TGTGCCAGCAGTTTAAAAGGGTCCGGCTATGGCTACACCTTC
CASSLKGSGYGYTF
>TRBV19|.|once|TRBJ1-3
TGTGCCAGTAGTCAACCGGGGACTGGAAACACCATATATTTT
CASSQPGTGNTIYF
>TRBV7-3|.|.|TRBJ1-2
TGTGCCAGCAGCGGACGGGACTCAAACTATGGCTACACCTTC
CASSGRDSNYGYTF
>TRBV11-2|.|once|TRBJ2-1
TGTGCCAGCAGCTTGTTTGCTAGCAGCTACAATGAGCAGTTCTTC
CASSLFASSYNEQFF
>TRBV10-2|.|.|TRBJ1-2
TGCGCCAGCAGTGACTTCAAGGGAACATTAGAGAGCTATGGCTACACCTTC
CASSDFKGTLESYGYTF
>TRBV4-3|TRBD2|.|TRBJ2-1
TGCGCCAGCAGCCAAGAGACTAGCGGGAGGGGTGAGCAGTTCTTC
CASSQETSGRGEQFF
>TRBV6-5|.|.|TRBJ2-7
TGTGCCAGCGGAGCTCGATACTACGAGCAGTACTTC
CASGARYYEQYF
>TRBV11-2|.|.|TRBJ1-6
TGTGCCAGCAGCTTATTCGACTTACGCTCCTATAATTCACCCCTCCACTTT
CASSLFDLRSYNSPLHF
>TRBV6-8|.|.|TRBJ1-4
TGTGCCAGCATTATACCTCGGGGCCCGAATGAAAAACTGTTTTTT
CASIIPRGPNEKLFF
>TRBV7-2|TRBD1|once|TRBJ2-1
TGTGCCAGCAGCTTAGCCAGGGGGCGTTTCAATGAGCAGTTCTTC
CASSLARGRFNEQFF
>TRBV14|.|.|TRBJ1-5
TGTGCCAGCAGCTCCTTCGGGAGGGGAGGCAATCAGCCCCAGCATTTT
CASSSFGRGGNQPQHF
>TRBV7-9|.|.|TRBJ2-1
TGTGCCAGCAGCCTTCTGGGCCGGGTCCGGTTCTTC
CASSLLGRVRFF
>TRBV7-3|TRBD1|.|TRBJ1-1
TGTGCCAGCAGCCCCAGGGGGGGGGTGGGCACTGAAGCTTTCTTT
CASSPRGGVGTEAFF
>TRBV7-6|TRBD2|.|TRBJ2-3
TGTGCCAGCAGCTTAAGACTAGCGGGTAGCACAGATACGCAGTATTTT
CASSLRLAGSTDTQYF
>TRBV4-3|.|.|TRBJ2-2
TGCGCCAGCAGCCAAGCCCCTACGACCGGGGAGCTGTTTTTT
CASSQAPTTGELFF
>TRBV7-6|.|.|TRBJ2-5
TGTGCCAGCAGCCCTAGGGAGACCCAGTACTTC
CASSPRETQYF
>TRBV6-5|.|.|TRBJ2-1
TGTGCCAGCAGGCGACTAGGGAGCTACAATGAGCAGTTCTTC
CASRRLGSYNEQFF
>TRBV6-4|.|.|TRBJ2-1
TGTGCCAGCAGTGCGGGACACTACAATGAGCAGTTCTTC
CASSAGHYNEQFF
>TRBV5-1|TRBD2|.|TRBJ2-2
TGCGCCAGCAGCTTGGGTCTAGCGGGACCAAACACCGGGGAGCTGTTTTTT
CASSLGLAGPNTGELFF
>TRBV19|.|.|TRBJ1-5
TGTGCCAGTACCACCCGGGGTTCTGGCAATCAGCCCCAGCATTTT
CASTTRGSGNQPQHF
>TRBV12-5|.|.|TRBJ1-4
TGTGCTAGTGGTTTGGAATCAGGGGATGGGGTTACTAATGAAAAACTGTTTTTT
CASGLESGDGVTNEKLFF
>TRBV28|.|.|TRBJ2-3
TGTGCCAGCAGTTTTTTCGTAGGGTTTCGAGATACGCAGTATTTT
CASSFFVGFRDTQYF
>TRBV11-3|TRBD2|once|TRBJ2-7
TGTGCCAGCAGCCCCAGCTCGACTAGCGGGAATCGATACGAGCAGTACTTC
CASSPSSTSGNRYEQYF
>TRBV2|TRBD1|.|TRBJ1-4
TGTGCCAGCAGTCCGGGACAGGGGCGCAATGAAAAACTGTTTTTT
CASSPGQGRNEKLFF
>TRBV7-8|TRBD2|.|TRBJ2-6
TGTGCCGCTAGCGGGTCCTCATGGGAGAGGGCCAACGTCCTGACTTTC
CAASGSSWERANVLTF